The T cell receptor (beta chain) described here comes from a study of shared clonotypes between healthy human individuals. Findings of the study overall: The naive CD4 repertoires of a handful of donors were compared, and roughly 5.1% of clonotypes were shared. Non-shared clonotypes had lower generation probabilities than clonotypes shared by all four sorted-subset donors.

The CDR3 sequence is 11 residues long. In germline, CDR1 is SEHNR, CDR2 FQNEAQ (reference sequence). Trimming pared 1 base from V and 11 bases from J, leaving 8 bases between. As concerns this clone: Its antigen is not identified.

Data came from immunoSEQ multiplex PCR; TCRdb stores just in-frame clones and leaves some out. The sample lists 700,000 or so clones, around 72% occurring once. The sequencing input was memory CD4+ T cells sorted from blood. Sample subset: CD45RA-negative fraction. This TCR was recovered from a woman aged 25-40 years in good health. This rearrangement joins TRBV7-9 to TRBJ1-1, with no clear D. DNA of the CDR3: TGTGCCAGCAGCTTAGTGGAGGCGGCTTTCTTT. Its translation: CASSLVEAAFF.